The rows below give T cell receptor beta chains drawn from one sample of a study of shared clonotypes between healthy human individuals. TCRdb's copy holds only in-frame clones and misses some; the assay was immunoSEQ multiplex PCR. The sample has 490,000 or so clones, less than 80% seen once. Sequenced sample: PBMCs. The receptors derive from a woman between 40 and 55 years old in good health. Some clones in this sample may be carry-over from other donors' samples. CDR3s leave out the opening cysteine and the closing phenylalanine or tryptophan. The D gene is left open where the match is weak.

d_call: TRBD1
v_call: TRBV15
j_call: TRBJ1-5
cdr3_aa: ATSRDLVQGGASNQPQH

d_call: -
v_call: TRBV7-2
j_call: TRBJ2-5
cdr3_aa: ASSLSTYQETQY

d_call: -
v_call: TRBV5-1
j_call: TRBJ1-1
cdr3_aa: ASSFDSDTEAF

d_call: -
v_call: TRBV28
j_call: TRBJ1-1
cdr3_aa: ASSWPGGNTEAF

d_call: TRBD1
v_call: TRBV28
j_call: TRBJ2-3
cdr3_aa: ASSTRGLTDTQY

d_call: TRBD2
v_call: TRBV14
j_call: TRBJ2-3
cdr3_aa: ASSQFLAGTDTQY

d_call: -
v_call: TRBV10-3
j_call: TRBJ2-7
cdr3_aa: AISGDSRTYEQY

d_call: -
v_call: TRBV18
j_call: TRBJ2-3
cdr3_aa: ASSPQQTGTSNTDTQY

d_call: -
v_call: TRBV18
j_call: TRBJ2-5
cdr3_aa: ASSPGLETQY

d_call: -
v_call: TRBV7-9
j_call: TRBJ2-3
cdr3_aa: ASSYDGPDTQY

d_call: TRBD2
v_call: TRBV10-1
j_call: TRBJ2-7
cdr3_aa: ASSRTVAGDEQY

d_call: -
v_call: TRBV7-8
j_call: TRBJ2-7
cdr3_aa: ASSSRGDEQY

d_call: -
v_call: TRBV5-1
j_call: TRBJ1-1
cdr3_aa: ASSLTPVNTEAF

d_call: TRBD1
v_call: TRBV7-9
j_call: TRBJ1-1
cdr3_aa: ASRVTQGAGTEAF

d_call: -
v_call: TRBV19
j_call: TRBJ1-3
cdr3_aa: ASHPGISGNTIY

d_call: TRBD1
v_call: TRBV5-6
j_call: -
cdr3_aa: ASSLAPGQAYEQY

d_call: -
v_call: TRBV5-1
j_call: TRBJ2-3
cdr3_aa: ASSLGVSSTDTQY

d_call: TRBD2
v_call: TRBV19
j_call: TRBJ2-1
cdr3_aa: ASSIGMGLDNEQF

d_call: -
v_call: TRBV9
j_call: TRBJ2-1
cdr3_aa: ASSVSIRSSEQF

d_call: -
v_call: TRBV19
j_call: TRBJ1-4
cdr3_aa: ASSLWEGEKLF

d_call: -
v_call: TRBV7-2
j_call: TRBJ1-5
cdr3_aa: ASSFYNQPQH

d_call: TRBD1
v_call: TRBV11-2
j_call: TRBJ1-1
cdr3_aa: ASSLRTGTTEAF

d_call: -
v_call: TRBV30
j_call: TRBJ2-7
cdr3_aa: AWKAGRSYEQY

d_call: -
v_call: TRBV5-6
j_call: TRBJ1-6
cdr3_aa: ASSPSYNSPLH

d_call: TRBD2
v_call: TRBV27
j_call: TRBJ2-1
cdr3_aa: ASSLTSGGTLEQF

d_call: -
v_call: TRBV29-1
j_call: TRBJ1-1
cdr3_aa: SVRAGWGMNTEAF

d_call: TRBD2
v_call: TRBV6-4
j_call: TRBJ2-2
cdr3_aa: ASSEFSGSTGELF

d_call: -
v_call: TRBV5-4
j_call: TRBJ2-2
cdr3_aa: ASSLLVGASNTGELF

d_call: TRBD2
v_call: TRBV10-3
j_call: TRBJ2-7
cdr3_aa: AISVLAASYEQY

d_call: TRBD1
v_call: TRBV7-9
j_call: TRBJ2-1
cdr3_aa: ASSVGTAAYNEQF

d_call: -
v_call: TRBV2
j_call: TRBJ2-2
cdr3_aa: ASSFRQANTGELF

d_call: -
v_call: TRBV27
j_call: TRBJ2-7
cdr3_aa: ASSLSGAGGFYEQY

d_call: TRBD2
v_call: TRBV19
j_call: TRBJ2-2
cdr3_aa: ASRAGLASNTGELF